The sequence of this TCR beta chain was determined in a study of CD8 T cells in Susac syndrome. At the level of the study: The Susac syndrome patients were therapy-naive, on corticosteroids, or on intravenous immunoglobulin alone at blood draw.

RNA, at about 0.45 to 1 ug, was reverse transcribed with random hexamers. TCRdb redid the calling of the immunoSEQ multiplex PCR reads with MiXCR, one entry per CDR3 protein. In the table there are 130,000 or so distinct CDR3 sequences, just under 95% of which are singletons. CD8+ and CD4+ T cells circulating in blood were sequenced for TCR beta. Susac syndrome patients met recently defined diagnostic criteria for definite or probable disease. CDR1 is SGHDT, CDR2 YYEEEE, per germline. Unmatched junction bases numbered 9, after V lost 4 bases and J lost 2 bases. There are 15 residues in the CDR3. The chain is built from TRBV5-6 and TRBJ2-7, with TRBD1 identical over 7 bases. This receptor was obtained from a human donor with Susac syndrome. Input material: CD8+ T cells from PBMCs. The CDR3: CASSTDRVLPYEQYF. CDR3 nucleotide sequence: TGTGCCAGCAGCACCGACAGGGTACTTCCCTACGAGCAGTACTTC.